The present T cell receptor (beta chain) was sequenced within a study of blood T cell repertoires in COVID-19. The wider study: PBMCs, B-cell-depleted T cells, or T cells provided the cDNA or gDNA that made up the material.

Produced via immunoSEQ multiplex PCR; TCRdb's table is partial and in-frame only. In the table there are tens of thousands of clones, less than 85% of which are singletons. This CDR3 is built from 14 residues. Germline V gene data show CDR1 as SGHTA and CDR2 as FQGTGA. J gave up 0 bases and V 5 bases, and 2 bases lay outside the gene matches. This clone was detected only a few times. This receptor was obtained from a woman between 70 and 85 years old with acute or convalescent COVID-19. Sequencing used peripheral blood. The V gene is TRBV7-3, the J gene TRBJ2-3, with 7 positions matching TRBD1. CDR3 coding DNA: TGTGCCAGCAGCAAGGGACAGAGCACAGATACGCAGTATTTT. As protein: CASSKGQSTDTQYF.